The present entry profiles one T cell receptor (beta chain) with its context. Its antigen is not identified. TCR beta cDNA libraries included unique molecular identifiers. From the PCR reads, TCRdb called clonotypes with MiXCR, one entry per CDR3 protein. The data show hundreds of thousands of distinct CDR3 sequences, with around 44% seen just once and 1.5% to 2% held by the top ten. This sample was included in a study of post-analysis software for immune sequencing data. Turning to the study itself: Relapsing-remitting, secondary progressive and progressive-relapsing multiple sclerosis courses were included. Study results and limitations: Significantly lower normalized Chao1 diversity was found in patients with multiple sclerosis relative to controls. Those samples that were prepared in the same batch co-clustered strongly by F measure. Controls showed lower frequencies than patients for roughly five TRBV segments, and TRBV5-6, TRBV5-1 and TRBV20-1 were among these.

The CDR3 is made up of 15 amino acids. Trimming left V 5 bases short and J 5 bases short, with 15 bases between. CDR1 KGHDR and CDR2 SFDVKD come from the germline V gene. The TCR originated in a girl aged 10-17 years with multiple sclerosis. This chain joins TRBV24-1 and TRBJ2-1; tentatively, D is TRBD1 or TRBD2 (6 bases each). Material for sequencing was blood. In DNA form, the CDR3 reads TGTGCCACCAGTGCAGCGGAGAGGGGGGACAATGAGCAGTTCTTC. This sequence encodes CATSAAERGDNEQFF.